This TCR beta chain originates from a study of blood T cell repertoires in COVID-19 (dated by TCRdb to between 2020 and 2021). For the wider study: Samples covering the acute and convalescent phases of COVID-19 were provided by collaborators in the United States, Italy and Spain. The prospective study material was composed of cDNA or gDNA derived from T cells, B-cell-depleted T cells, or PBMCs. The dataset comprised deeply sampled blood TCRbeta repertoires from subjects exposed to, actively infected with, or recovered from COVID-19. The repertoires were made available in a free public database intended to serve as a resource for research on the immune response to SARS-CoV-2. The samples were drawn from two sources: the first 160 participants of the ongoing ImmuneRACE study, and 1,254 subjects contributed by 6 global collaborators. Nearly every sample came with metadata listing a de-identified subject ID, COVID-19 status, age in years and sex. Where available, HLA class I and class II types were obtained from metadata supplied by the sample provider rather than from assay-based typing. Overall study results and their limits: The amount of clinical and demographic metadata varied by source and participant and was provided uncurated.

Collaborating institutions collected whole blood in K2EDTA tubes following their own protocols. For TCRbeta analysis, collaborator samples were shipped as frozen whole blood, as isolated PBMCs, or as DNA extracted from either sample type. On this clone itself: It has no known antigen specificity. Base qualities are missing; no much larger clone stands one base away.

Taken from cysteine to phenylalanine, the CDR3 has 15 residues. Only the CDR3 region is kept as DNA, spanning 45 bases read in frame from base 1. The junction carries 12 bases between V and J, which are trimmed by 1 base and 3 bases respectively. According to the germline V gene (reference sequence), CDR1 reads SEHNR and CDR2 reads FQNEAQ. The immunoSEQ Assay, a bias-controlled multiplex PCR, was used to amplify TCRbeta CDR3 regions from genomic DNA. The paper's processing steps were these. The number of nucleated cells in each sample was estimated from the amplification of reference gene primers within the assay. To quantify the absolute abundance of each unique TCRbeta CDR3 rearrangement, sequence reads were collapsed and filtered. For each sample, productive Simpson clonality was calculated as the square root of Simpson's diversity index over productive rearrangements. The table was pulled from immuneACCESS by TCRdb, which kept in-frame rearrangements only. Such tables lose some clones; where checked, under half of the loss comes from unresolved V genes, and the rest has no known cause. The DNA gave D and trimming, while V, J and clone size come from that table. The sample has 110,000 or so clones on record, 81% of them singletons. In total, the top ten clones hold about 1.4% of the sample.

The V gene is TRBV7-9 and the J gene is TRBJ2-5; 5 matching bases give a weak D call of TRBD1. The material sequenced was peripheral blood. This receptor was obtained from a man in his fifties or sixties with acute or convalescent COVID-19. This receptor has the CDR3 CASSLGQGVEETQYF. The DNA sequence is as follows: TGTGCCAGCAGCTTAGGTCAAGGGGTGGAAGAGACCCAGTACTTC.